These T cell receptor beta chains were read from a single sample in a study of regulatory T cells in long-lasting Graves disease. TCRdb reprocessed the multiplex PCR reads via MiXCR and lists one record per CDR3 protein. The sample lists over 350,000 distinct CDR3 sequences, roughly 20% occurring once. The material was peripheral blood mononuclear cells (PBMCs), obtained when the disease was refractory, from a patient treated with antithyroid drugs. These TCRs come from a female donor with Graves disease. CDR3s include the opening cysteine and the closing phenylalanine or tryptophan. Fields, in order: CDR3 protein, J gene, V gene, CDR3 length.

CDR3: CASSGGLVRSGELFF
J: TRBJ2-2
V: TRBV19
length: 15

CDR3: CASQGFEAFF
J: TRBJ1-1
V: TRBV28
length: 10

CDR3: CASSQEVQPYDVQYF
J: TRBJ2-7
V: TRBV3-1
length: 15

CDR3: CASSSQGPGANQPQHF
J: TRBJ1-5
V: TRBV6-2/TRBV6-3
length: 16

CDR3: CASRRDGANVLTF
J: TRBJ2-6
V: TRBV6-1
length: 13

CDR3: CASSLIADEQYF
J: TRBJ2-7
V: TRBV28
length: 12

CDR3: CSATDRTYEQYF
J: TRBJ2-7
V: TRBV20-1
length: 12

CDR3: CGAQPPLASSYNEQFF
J: TRBJ2-1
V: TRBV20-1
length: 16

CDR3: CASSFTLRGYEQYF
J: TRBJ2-7
V: TRBV12-3/TRBV12-4
length: 14

CDR3: CSATSGTRNSYEQYF
J: TRBJ2-7
V: TRBV20-1
length: 15

CDR3: CASSLARLAGNTGELFF
J: TRBJ2-2
V: TRBV7-2
length: 17

CDR3: CAWSSGGVAFF
J: TRBJ1-1
V: TRBV30
length: 11

CDR3: CASSRDREAYNSPLHF
J: TRBJ1-6
V: TRBV6-1
length: 16

CDR3: CSVGSTTYEQYF
J: TRBJ2-7
V: TRBV29-1
length: 12

CDR3: CASSMVDRPGETQYF
J: TRBJ2-5
V: TRBV19
length: 15

CDR3: CASSSIFAANYGYTF
J: TRBJ1-2
V: TRBV27
length: 15

CDR3: CASSPLQGSYEQYF
J: TRBJ2-7
V: TRBV28
length: 14

CDR3: CASSYGQSSGANVLTF
J: TRBJ2-6
V: TRBV6-5
length: 16

CDR3: CASSYPGAGANTGELFF
J: TRBJ2-2
V: TRBV6-5
length: 17

CDR3: CASSGTQGLAYEQYF
J: TRBJ2-7
V: TRBV2
length: 15

CDR3: CASSPLDSNQPQHF
J: TRBJ1-5
V: TRBV12-3/TRBV12-4
length: 14

CDR3: CASSVQPSINTEGAFF
J: TRBJ1-1
V: TRBV9
length: 16

CDR3: CASSIDGGAKTEAFF
J: TRBJ1-1
V: TRBV19
length: 15

CDR3: CAISPQGDYGYTF
J: TRBJ1-2
V: TRBV10-3
length: 13

CDR3: CATSRDARGENIQYF
J: TRBJ2-4
V: TRBV15
length: 15

CDR3: CASSPGLAGVAGNEQFF
J: TRBJ2-1
V: TRBV5-5
length: 17

CDR3: CASSYTPGTSGKETQYF
J: TRBJ2-5
V: TRBV6-5
length: 17

CDR3: CSVEDQGQTNTEAFF
J: TRBJ1-1
V: TRBV29-1
length: 15

CDR3: CAISDGGELFF
J: TRBJ2-2
V: TRBV10-3
length: 11

CDR3: CAIRGAGMDYGYTF
J: TRBJ1-2
V: TRBV10-3
length: 14

CDR3: CSATPGTLAYEQYF
J: TRBJ2-7
V: TRBV20-1
length: 14

CDR3: CASSLRGTGGETQYF
J: TRBJ2-5
V: TRBV5-8
length: 15

CDR3: CATASNYGYTF
J: TRBJ1-2
V: TRBV24-1
length: 11

CDR3: CSASPGAPGPQPQHF
J: TRBJ1-5
V: TRBV20-1
length: 15

CDR3: CASSRNGGRAETQYF
J: TRBJ2-5
V: TRBV27
length: 15

CDR3: CASSYSRADTQYF
J: TRBJ2-3
V: TRBV6-5
length: 13

CDR3: CATRDTSTSTNEKLFF
J: TRBJ1-4
V: TRBV10-3
length: 16

CDR3: CASSFVLEGVEQYF
J: TRBJ2-7
V: TRBV7-9
length: 14

CDR3: CASSYRTGGGNTEAFF
J: TRBJ1-1
V: TRBV6-2/TRBV6-3
length: 16

CDR3: CSASVTGENIQYF
J: TRBJ2-4
V: TRBV20-1
length: 13

CDR3: CASSQRDPAQETQYF
J: TRBJ2-5
V: TRBV12-3/TRBV12-4
length: 15

CDR3: CAMPTSGNTGELFF
J: TRBJ2-2
V: TRBV10-1
length: 14

CDR3: CASSPGGDSPLHF
J: TRBJ1-6
V: TRBV28
length: 13

CDR3: CASSNPGGTVEAFF
J: TRBJ1-1
V: TRBV4-1
length: 14

CDR3: CASSRNGNTIYF
J: TRBJ1-3
V: TRBV7-9
length: 12

CDR3: CASSTQTGRANTEAFF
J: TRBJ1-1
V: TRBV6-1
length: 16

CDR3: CASSQGQGGGELFF
J: TRBJ2-2
V: TRBV4-2
length: 14